A selection of T cell receptor beta chains follows, all from one sample in a study of T-cell memory formation after mild COVID-19. TCRdb passed the 5' RACE reads through MiXCR, listing each CDR3 protein once. The sample gives 350,000 or so distinct CDR3 sequences, roughly 20% of which show up once; approximately 12% is in the top ten. The sample taken for sequencing was PBMCs or a T cell subset sorted from them (not recorded which). These receptors all stem from an adult woman who had mild COVID-19 (a few samples of this study predate the infection). Cell type and time point are not known. The CDR3 runs from the conserved cysteine through the conserved F or W. A D gene is named only where the DNA matches it firmly. Clone size is stated in some rows and not others, as once, few, many or a class when expanded.

J	V	D	size	CDR3	DNA
TRBJ2-5	TRBV7-9	TRBD2	few	CASSRLAGPTGETQYF	TGTGCCAGCAGCCGCCTAGCGGGACCGACGGGGGAGACCCAGTACTTC
TRBJ2-1	TRBV7-2	.	few	CASSRGSWAWNEQFF	TGTGCCAGCAGCCGAGGATCCTGGGCATGGAATGAGCAGTTCTTC
TRBJ1-6	TRBV5-1	TRBD1	.	CASSSPGQGVGGGSPLHF	TGCGCCAGCAGCTCCCCGGGACAGGGGGTCGGGGGTGGATCACCCCTCCACTTT
TRBJ2-5	TRBV7-8	TRBD1	.	CASSLEAGGFGETQYF	TGTGCCAGCAGCTTAGAGGCAGGGGGCTTCGGAGAGACCCAGTACTTC
TRBJ2-7	TRBV5-1	.	few	CASSLVGSPNEQYF	TGCGCCAGCAGCTTGGTCGGGAGTCCCAACGAGCAGTACTTC
TRBJ1-2	TRBV24-1	.	.	CATSDPLEGYGYTF	TGTGCCACCAGTGATCCATTGGAAGGTTATGGCTACACCTTC
TRBJ2-7	TRBV6-6	.	.	CASSFDRAEQYF	TGTGCCAGCAGCTTTGATAGAGCCGAGCAGTACTTC
TRBJ2-7	TRBV13	.	.	CASSSYRAPEQYF	TGTGCCAGCAGCTCCTACCGGGCCCCCGAGCAGTACTTC
TRBJ2-1	TRBV4-3	.	few	CASSPRVLGANDEQFF	TGCGCCAGCAGCCCCCGGGTCCTGGGGGCCAATGATGAGCAGTTCTTC
TRBJ2-2	TRBV30	.	many	CAWSGMIVSNTGELFF	TGTGCCTGGAGTGGGATGATCGTCAGCAACACCGGGGAGCTGTTTTTT
TRBJ1-2	TRBV12-3/TRBV12-4	.	.	CASSLEVDARLYGYTF	TGTGCCAGCAGTTTAGAGGTAGACGCGAGACTCTATGGCTACACCTTC
TRBJ2-7	TRBV6-2/TRBV6-3	TRBD2	.	CASLLAGDYEQYF	TGTGCCAGCCTTCTAGCGGGGGACTACGAGCAGTACTTC
TRBJ2-3	TRBV5-1	TRBD2	.	CASSLGTSSDTQYF	TGCGCCAGCAGCCTAGGGACTAGCTCAGATACGCAGTATTTT
TRBJ2-2	TRBV15	.	.	CATSGVNTGELFF	TGTGCCACCAGCGGGGTGAACACCGGGGAGCTGTTTTTT
TRBJ2-7	TRBV6-2/TRBV6-3	.	.	CASSRRQTAYEQYF	TGTGCCAGCAGCCGGAGACAGACCGCCTACGAGCAGTACTTC
TRBJ2-7	TRBV10-3	.	few	CAISGFGGESHEQYF	TGTGCCATCAGTGGGTTCGGGGGAGAATCCCACGAGCAGTACTTC
TRBJ1-2	TRBV12-3/TRBV12-4	TRBD1	few	CASSSTGGGYTF	TGTGCCAGCAGTTCTACAGGGGGTGGCTACACCTTC
TRBJ1-1	TRBV27	.	.	CASSLSLFRRTEAFF	TGTGCCAGCAGTTTATCGTTGTTCCGTCGCACTGAAGCTTTCTTT
TRBJ2-6	TRBV4-3	.	.	CASSQIGSGANVLTF	TGCGCCAGCAGCCAAATAGGGTCTGGGGCCAACGTCCTGACTTTC
TRBJ2-7	TRBV27	.	few	CASSFSTGHYEQYF	TGTGCCAGCAGTTTCTCCACCGGGCACTACGAGCAGTACTTC
TRBJ2-7	TRBV6-5	.	.	CASRPAGGATYEQYF	TGTGCCAGCAGGCCCGCCGGCGGAGCCACCTACGAGCAGTACTTC
TRBJ1-2	TRBV6-5	TRBD1	few	CASSQGAGGYTF	TGTGCCAGCTCCCAGGGGGCAGGTGGCTACACCTTC
TRBJ2-7	TRBV9	.	few	CASTSSLGSYEQYF	TGTGCCAGCACCTCGAGTCTCGGTTCCTACGAGCAGTACTTC
TRBJ2-7	TRBV28	TRBD2	.	CASTRSGGAYEQYF	TGTGCCAGCACGCGCAGCGGGGGGGCATACGAGCAGTACTTC
TRBJ2-3	TRBV9	.	.	CASSQSPTRIDTQYF	TGTGCCAGCAGCCAAAGCCCGACTAGAATAGATACGCAGTATTTT
TRBJ1-1	TRBV15	.	few	CATSRDQGFVAFF	TGTGCCACCAGCAGAGATCAAGGGTTCGTAGCTTTCTTT
TRBJ2-3	TRBV24-1	TRBD1	.	CATSVTGGAAGTQYF	TGTGCCACCAGTGTTACAGGGGGAGCGGCCGGTACGCAGTATTTT
TRBJ2-7	TRBV12-3/TRBV12-4	.	few	CASSLTDPEQYF	TGTGCCAGCAGTCTAACTGATCCCGAGCAGTACTTC
TRBJ2-1	TRBV24-1	TRBD2	few	CATSDVAGVGVDEQFF	TGTGCCACCAGTGATGTCGCGGGAGTTGGGGTGGATGAGCAGTTCTTC
TRBJ1-5	TRBV6-2/TRBV6-3	TRBD1	.	CASRTGPRGVGNQPQHF	TGTGCCAGCAGAACCGGGCCCAGGGGGGTGGGCAATCAGCCCCAGCATTTT
TRBJ2-7	TRBV29-1	.	few	CSVDTTDSYEQYF	TGCAGCGTTGACACGACTGATTCCTACGAGCAGTACTTC
TRBJ1-4	TRBV4-1	.	.	CASSQPGDEKLFF	TGCGCCAGCAGCCAACCGGGAGATGAAAAACTGTTTTTT
TRBJ1-3	TRBV18	.	.	CASSPRAISGNTIYF	TGTGCCAGCTCACCACGGGCGATCTCTGGAAACACCATATATTTT
TRBJ2-1	TRBV12-3/TRBV12-4	.	few	CASSRFRGSEQFF	TGTGCCAGCAGCCGCTTCCGGGGGAGTGAGCAGTTCTTC
TRBJ2-1	TRBV24-1	.	.	CATSDPRLTHNEQFF	TGTGCCACCAGTGATCCAAGGTTGACCCACAATGAGCAGTTCTTC
TRBJ1-4	TRBV27	TRBD1	many	CASSLSRDTGVLFF	TGTGCCAGCAGTTTATCGAGGGATACAGGGGTGCTGTTTTTT
TRBJ2-1	TRBV7-3	.	few	CASSLNVGGHEQFF	TGTGCCAGCAGCTTAAACGTGGGGGGACATGAGCAGTTCTTC
TRBJ2-1	TRBV20-1	TRBD2	.	CSARDTSGGYNEQFF	TGCAGTGCTAGAGATACTAGCGGGGGGTACAATGAGCAGTTCTTC
TRBJ2-6	TRBV5-1	TRBD1	.	CASSLQGPGANVLTF	TGCGCCAGCAGCTTACAGGGGCCTGGGGCCAACGTCCTGACTTTC
TRBJ2-1	TRBV7-2	.	.	CASRPKGLLPNEQFF	TGTGCCAGCAGACCGAAGGGACTTCTACCCAATGAGCAGTTCTTC
TRBJ2-1	TRBV7-9	.	.	CASSQEGGLSDEQFF	TGTGCCAGCAGCCAAGAGGGGGGGCTCAGCGATGAGCAGTTCTTC
TRBJ2-7	TRBV20-1	.	many	CSAQYRGPAGEQYF	TGCAGTGCTCAATACCGGGGCCCGGCGGGAGAGCAGTACTTC